Here is one T cell receptor beta chain with its context. The target antigen is unknown. These data originate in a study of cytomegalovirus exposure and HLA in healthy donors. The study, taken as a whole, reports: Associated with HLA alleles at 0.05 false discovery rate in a later analysis were about 17,000 TCR beta sequences. In a later analysis, V- and J-gene trimming of beta chains associated with a DCLRE1C missense variant, replicated independently. Per published reports, the classifier diagnosed cytomegalovirus status with high specificity and sensitivity.

Per germline, CDR1 SGHRS and CDR2 YFSETQ. This CDR3 comprises 15 residues. The V and J ends lost 0 bases and 0 bases, in that order; junction bases with no gene match: 3. Primers: 60 Vbeta forward and 13 Jbeta reverse. Measured with immunoSEQ multiplex PCR; TCRdb has only the in-frame clones, and not every one. Among about 74,000 clones listed, 72% were seen once. The rearrangement links TRBV5-1 to TRBJ2-7; the match to TRBD1 covers 7 bases. The sequence derives from a woman aged 35 to 49 in good health and CMV-seropositive. Sequences were obtained from PBMCs. The CDR3 bases are TGCGCCAGCAGCTTGGCGGACAGGTTCTCCTACGAGCAGTACTTC. Translating gives CASSLADRFSYEQYF.